Listed below are T cell receptor beta chains from one sample, sequenced in a study of monozygotic twins with inflammatory bowel disease. TCRdb re-analyzed the 5' RACE reads; it lists each CDR3 protein once, without DNA. This sample contains 150,000 to 200,000 distinct CDR3 sequences. Source material: blood. These receptors were obtained from a human donor with ulcerative colitis or Crohn's disease, or a healthy co-twin of an affected twin (not recorded which). The CDR3 runs from the conserved cysteine through the conserved F or W. Fields, in order: J gene, CDR3 length, V gene, CDR3 protein.

>TRBJ2-7|13|TRBV28
CASSFRPTGEQYF
>TRBJ1-4|14|TRBV6-1
CATGGSRANEKLFF
>TRBJ2-1|14|TRBV27
CASSHQVGVNEQFF
>TRBJ2-1|12|TRBV5-1
CASSPGGLARFF
>TRBJ2-2|13|TRBV10-3
CAFYDEYTGELFF
>TRBJ2-7|13|TRBV10-2
CASSTGTSYEQYF
>TRBJ2-4|14|TRBV5-1
CASSLTVAKNIQYF
>TRBJ1-1|11|TRBV27
CASKGNTEAFF
>TRBJ1-2|15|TRBV7-9
CASSSNPRGLPPYTF
>TRBJ1-1|15|TRBV18
CASSPGQGAITEAFF
>TRBJ2-3|14|TRBV4-3
CASSRRDVTDTQYF
>TRBJ2-3|17|TRBV24-1
CATSDLGLAGLTDTQYF
>TRBJ2-3|14|TRBV10-3
CAIMGDRATDTQYF
>TRBJ2-5|14|TRBV20-1
CSATLAGEAETQYF
>TRBJ1-3|16|TRBV7-2
CASSLVSAVSGNTIYF
>TRBJ1-6|14|TRBV15
CATSRVIGPGILHF
>TRBJ1-5|14|TRBV30
CAWASGGYNQPQHF
>TRBJ2-7|14|TRBV18
CASSGDRGTYEQYF
>TRBJ1-2|13|TRBV7-2
CASTAAGDYGYTF
>TRBJ2-7|17|TRBV4-3
CASSQDRASGAPYEQYF
>TRBJ2-5|12|TRBV12-3/TRBV12-4
CASSVGRETQYF
>TRBJ2-7|15|TRBV5-6
CASGPGRTGMVEQYF
>TRBJ2-5|15|TRBV7-2
CASSLVAGREETQYF
>TRBJ1-2|13|TRBV27
CASSLSFSTGYTF
>TRBJ2-7|16|TRBV4-3
CASSRAVAGRSYEQYF
>TRBJ2-6|14|TRBV20-1
CSAREGSGANVLTF
>TRBJ2-5|11|TRBV5-1
CASSQLETQYF
>TRBJ2-2|15|TRBV20-1
CSARGGAANTGELFF
>TRBJ2-7|11|TRBV5-6
CASSYRDTRCF
>TRBJ1-1|13|TRBV20-1
CSADPYGNTEAFF
>TRBJ2-3|13|TRBV14
CASSWTGQDTQYF